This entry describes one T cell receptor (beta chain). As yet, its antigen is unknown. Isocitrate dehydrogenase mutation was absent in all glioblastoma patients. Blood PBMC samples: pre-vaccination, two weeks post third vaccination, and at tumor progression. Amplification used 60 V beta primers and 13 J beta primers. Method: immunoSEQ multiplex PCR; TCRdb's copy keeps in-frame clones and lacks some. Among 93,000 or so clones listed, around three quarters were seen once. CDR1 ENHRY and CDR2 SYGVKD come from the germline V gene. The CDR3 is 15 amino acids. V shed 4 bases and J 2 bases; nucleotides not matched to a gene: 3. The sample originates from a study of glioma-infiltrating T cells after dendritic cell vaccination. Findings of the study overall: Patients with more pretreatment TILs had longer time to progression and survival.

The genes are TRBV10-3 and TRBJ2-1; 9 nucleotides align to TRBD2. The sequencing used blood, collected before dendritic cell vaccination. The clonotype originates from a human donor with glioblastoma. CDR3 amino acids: CAISGTSVPYNEQFF. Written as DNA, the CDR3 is TGTGCCATCAGTGGGACTAGCGTTCCCTACAATGAGCAGTTCTTC.